This entry lists 13 T cell receptor beta chains sequenced from one sample in a study of blood T cell repertoires in COVID-19. The method was immunoSEQ multiplex PCR; TCRdb's version includes in-frame clones alone and lacks a portion of them. The sample yields over 200,000 clones, 88% seen once. Specimen: peripheral blood. The receptor source for this set is a man in his 60s who had recovered from COVID-19.

V gene TRBV5-1 combines with J gene TRBJ2-5; 8 bases agree with TRBD1. V shed 0 bases, J shed 4 bases, and the junction held 8 bases outside the gene matches. CDR1 is SGHRS, CDR2 YFSETQ, per germline. The CDR3 is made up of 16 amino acids. This CDR3 is CASSLVGQGSGETQYF. The CDR3 bases are TGCGCCAGCAGCTTGGTAGGACAGGGATCGGGAGAGACCCAGTACTTC. Looking up the rest from reference TRBV5-1 and TRBJ2-5 gives the full variable domain: KAGVTQTPRYLIKTRGQQVTLSCSPISGHRSVSWYQQTPGQGLQFLFEYFSETQRNKGNFPGRFSGRQFSNSRSEMNVSTLELGDSALYLCASSLVGQGSGETQYFGPGTRLLVL.

The rearrangement links TRBV5-8 to TRBJ2-2; a weak D match, TRBD2 (5 bases). CDR3 length: 17 residues. Trimming took off 4 bases at V and 4 bases at J, with 20 bases between the two ends. The germline V gene has CDR1 SGHTS and CDR2 YDEGEE. This CDR3 reads CASSTGWPQPGTGELFF. The CDR3 coding sequence is TGTGCCAGCAGCACGGGGTGGCCGCAACCGGGCACCGGGGAGCTGTTTTTT.

This chain connects TRBV5-6 to TRBJ1-4, with TRBD1 as a possible D gene (6 bases). Trimming stripped 3 bases from V and 7 bases from J, with 13 bases between. CDR1 SGHDT and CDR2 YYEEEE come from the germline V gene. The CDR3 has 14 amino acids. CDR3 DNA: TGTGCCAGCAGCTCGTGGGGGGGCGTTGAAAAACTGTTTTTT. It yields the protein CASSSWGGVEKLFF.

J is TRBJ2-1 and V is TRBV4-1; weak D call: TRBD1 (6 bases). CDR1 and CDR2 (germline): MGHRA, YSYEKL. CDR3 length: 13 amino acids. V dropped 4 bases and J dropped 6 bases, with 10 bases sitting between them. CDR3 sequence (DNA): TGCGCCAGCAGCCCGATACAGGGCAATGAGCAGTTCTTC. This sequence encodes CASSPIQGNEQFF.

The CDR3 DNA reads TGTGCCAGCAGTCCCCCGGGTGAAGCTTTCTTT. Amino acid sequence: CASSPPGEAFF. V usage is TRBV6-5 and J usage is TRBJ1-1, with unresolved D. The CDR3 is made up of 11 amino acids. The germline V gene encodes CDR1 MNHEY and CDR2 SVGAGI. Trimming cost V 5 bases and J 7 bases, with 8 bases left between them.

V is TRBV13 and J is TRBJ2-1; D is unclear. Germline loops: CDR1 PRHDT, CDR2 FYEKMQ (reference sequence). The CDR3 loop spans 13 amino acids. The V end was cut by 3 bases, the J end by 4 bases, with 7 bases between. CDR3 coding DNA: TGTGCCAGCAGCTTCTATTCGTACAATGAGCAGTTCTTC. This translates into CASSFYSYNEQFF.

The chain links TRBV7-9 to TRBJ2-5, with D tentatively TRBD1 (6 bases). The CDR3 is made up of 16 amino acids. Trimming took off 0 bases at V and 5 bases at J, with 16 bases between the two ends. Germline V gene sequence: CDR1 SEHNR, CDR2 FQNEAQ (reference sequence). The CDR3, as DNA: TGTGCCAGCAGCTTAGCTCTAGGGGGTGCCTCGGAGACCCAGTACTTC. Translated, it gives CASSLALGGASETQYF.

The V and J genes are TRBV15 and TRBJ2-7; 9 bases align to TRBD2. The CDR3 loop spans 21 amino acids. The germline V gene encodes CDR1 LNHNV and CDR2 YYDKDF (reference sequence). V was clipped by 1 base and J by 1 base; unmatched bases: 20. CDR3 amino acids: CATSRGRLGLAMTGRSYEQYF. CDR3 coding DNA: TGTGCCACCAGCAGAGGACGTCTTGGACTAGCGATGACGGGTAGATCCTACGAGCAGTACTTC.

About this clone itself: Other DNA sequences of this sample code for an identical CDR3. V gene TRBV3-1 (or the pseudogene TRBV3-2) combines with J gene TRBJ2-6; 7 nucleotides align to TRBD1. V was pared by 2 bases and J by 0 bases, with 7 bases of the junction left unmatched. The CDR3 has 18 amino acids. Looked up from germline, CDR1 is LGHDT and CDR2 is YNNKEL (reference sequence). The CDR3 DNA is TGTGCCAGCAGCCAACATCCGGGACAGAGCTCTGGGGCCAACGTCCTGACTTTC. Translating gives CASSQHPGQSSGANVLTF.

This rearrangement joins TRBV15 to TRBJ2-5; tentative D call: TRBD1 (5 bases). V dropped 0 bases and J dropped 4 bases, with 12 bases sitting between them. Germline CDR1 is LNHNV and CDR2 is YYDKDF (reference sequence). This CDR3 spans 15 amino acids. The CDR3: CATSREGASLETQYF. CDR3 DNA sequence: TGTGCCACCAGCAGAGAAGGGGCCAGTCTAGAGACCCAGTACTTC.

This rearrangement joins TRBV27 to TRBJ2-3, with TRBD1 as a possible D gene (6 bases). The CDR3 extends over 15 amino acids. Germline assignment: CDR1 MNHEY and CDR2 SMNVEV (reference sequence). Between the trimmed V and J ends, which lost 2 bases and 0 bases, there was a span of 9 bases. CDR3 in DNA: TGTGCCAGCAGTTTACCTGGGGGCAGCACAGATACGCAGTATTTT. Amino acids: CASSLPGGSTDTQYF.

This sequence joins TRBV19 and TRBJ1-2; 7 positions agree with TRBD1. Germline V gives CDR1 LNHDA, CDR2 SQIVND (reference sequence). V shed 4 bases and J 9 bases; nucleotides not matched to a gene: 11. The CDR3 consists of 14 residues. In DNA form, the CDR3 reads TGTGCCAGTAGTACCGCAGCGACAGGGCTCAGCTACACCTTC. As protein: CASSTAATGLSYTF. Full variable domain (missing parts from reference TRBV19 and TRBJ1-2): DGGITQSPKYLFRKEGQNVTLSCEQNLNHDAMYWYRQDPGQGLRLIYYSQIVNDFQKGDIAEGYSVSREKKESFPLTVTSAQKNPTAFYLCASSTAATGLSYTFGSGTRLTVV.

This clone has just one count. The chain recombines TRBV2 with TRBJ2-5; 11 bases match TRBD2. This CDR3 has 15 residues. The V and J ends lost 5 bases and 5 bases, in that order; junction bases with no gene match: 7. Germline V CDR1 and CDR2: SNHLY, FYNNEI. In nucleotides, the CDR3 is TGTGCCAGCAGTAATAGCGGGGGGGCGAGGGAGACCCAGTACTTC. Protein product: CASSNSGGARETQYF.